Reported below is one T cell receptor beta chain. Antigen specificity is unknown. No patient received treatment before thyroid surgery. This record comes from a study of metastatic and nonmetastatic thyroid tumors. Turning to the study itself: Repertoire data that came from the blood and tumor or nodule tissue of malignant and benign thyroid patients were compared. General study results and limits: Reports indicated that malignant thyroid tumors showed significantly higher TCR beta diversity than benign nodules did, in blood and tumor.

Trimming shortened V by 4 bases and J by 1 base, and 6 bases separated the two germline ends. Looked up from germline, CDR1 is MRHNA and CDR2 is SNTAGT. This CDR3 comprises 13 residues. TCRdb reprocessed the PCR reads via MiXCR. This table holds 7,000 to 8,000 clones, about 29% found once. What was sequenced was tumor tissue. The chain carries TRBV6-4 and TRBJ2-3; no clear D gene. The clonotype originates from a male donor with papillary thyroid cancer or a benign thyroid nodule (not recorded which). Some clones in this sample may be carry-over from other donors' samples. In nucleotides, the CDR3 is TGTGCCAGCAGTGTCTCCGGCACAGATACGCAGTATTTT. This encodes CASSVSGTDTQYF.